This T cell receptor beta chain was documented in a study of blood T cells in healthy people across ages. General study points: A greater number of naive CD4+ cells and higher diversity distinguished long-lived donors from aged donors. Underestimates were what the diversity estimates from one million T cells were considered to be.

This clonotype was found a few times. Its specificity is unknown. Samples each yielded at least 5.5 micrograms of total RNA. Germline V gene sequence: CDR1 DFQATT, CDR2 SNEGSKA (reference sequence). V lost 5 bases and J lost 8; bases outside the gene matches: 9. This CDR3 region has 13 residues. Next came a second PCR, run for roughly 6 to 11 cycles, which used a sample-barcoded 5' primer along with a J-beta primer mix. Every sample gave at least 2.5 million paired-end reads containing CDR3. One entry per CDR3 protein results from TCRdb running MiXCR on the 5' RACE reads. The profile shows about 1 million distinct CDR3 sequences, 40% to 45% of them singletons.

Sequencing was done on a sample of blood. This TCR was sampled from a woman aged 55-69 years in good health. This chain connects TRBV20-1 to TRBJ2-4; 7 bases match TRBD1. The CDR3 DNA reads as TGCAGTGCTTCCTTCAGACAGGGCGACATTCAGTACTTC. Translated: CSASFRQGDIQYF.